Below, 14 T cell receptor beta chains from the same sample are listed, as sequenced in a study of tumor and adjacent non-tumor tissue in lung cancer. The template was RNA from unsorted bulk tissue. This non-tumor lung sample came from over 3 cm beyond the tumor edge. Three rounds of nested PCR, following a modified ARM-PCR protocol, produced the TCRbeta library. TCRdb re-called the multiplex PCR reads through MiXCR, storing one row per CDR3 protein. The sample consists of around 76,000 distinct CDR3 sequences, 76% of them appearing once. Sequencing input: distant non-tumor lung tissue. These receptors were collected from a man between 65 and 79 years old with non-small cell lung cancer.

Turning to this clonotype: Its ends do not fully match the called genes, so a read error is possible. This chain links TRBV29-1 with TRBJ2-2, with D hard to call. This CDR3 contains 13 residues. The germline CDR1 and CDR2 sequences are SQVTM and ANQGSEA. CDR3 bases: TGTTGCGTTGTCGGCGGGAACACCGGGGAGCTGTTTTTT. This translates into CCVVGGNTGELFF.

A note on this clonotype: Relative to the germline gene, one junction end is altered; a read error may explain this. The V and J genes are TRBV28 and TRBJ1-3; TRBD1 might be the D (6 bases). In germline, CDR1 is MDHEN, CDR2 SYDVKM. This CDR3 comprises 17 residues. The CDR3, as DNA: TGTGCCAGCACGATAATGACAGGCATTAGCTCTGAAAACACCATATATTTT. Its protein is CASTIMTGISSENTIYF.

The CDR3 region is CASRGQVRTEAFF. For the CDR3, the DNA is TGTGCCAGCAGAGGACAGGTCAGGACTGAAGCTTTCTTT. The chain links TRBV11-3 to TRBJ1-1; 7 bases match TRBD1. Germline CDR1 and CDR2: SGHNT and YENEEA. With V trimmed by 6 bases and J by 5 bases, 6 bases remained unmatched. The CDR3 has 13 amino acids.

Concerning this clonotype itself: Germline and junction disagree at one end, which may indicate a read error. The J gene is TRBJ2-5, the V gene TRBV11-2, with D perhaps TRBD2 (6 bases). The CDR3 length is 15 residues. Germline-derived CDR1 and CDR2 are SGHAT and FQNNGV. This CDR3 is CANSLTWTRRETQYF. The CDR3 DNA sequence: TGTGCCAACAGCTTAACTTGGACCCGGAGGGAAACCCAGTACTTC.

This rearrangement joins TRBV11-3 to TRBJ1-1; D ambiguous. The CDR3 consists of 13 residues. V was clipped by 9 bases and J by 13 bases, with 24 bases between them. The germline CDR1 and CDR2 sequences are SGHNT and YENEEA. The CDR3 region has the DNA TGTGCCAGTAGCCCCCCGGCGAACACTGAATATTTCTTT. Its translation is CASSPPANTEYFF. Supplemented by reference TRBV11-3 and TRBJ1-1, the full variable domain reads EAGVVQSPRYKIIEKKQPVAFWCNPISGHNTLYWYLQNLGQGPELLIRYENEEAVDDSQLPKDRFSAERLKGVDSTLKIQPAELGDSAVYLCASSPPANTEYFFGQGTRLTVV.

Worth noting for this clonotype: At one end the junction does not follow the germline gene, possibly because of a read error. The chain has TRBV6-5 and TRBJ1-1; no reliable D call. The V gene's germline CDR1 is MNHEY and CDR2 SVGAGI. The CDR3 covers 14 residues. The CDR3 is CASNYSAARTEAFF. The DNA for the CDR3 is TGTGCCAGCAATTACAGCGCCGCCAGGACTGAAGCATTCTTT.

This clonotype has more than one count but fewer than ten. One end of the junction is discordant with germline, which a read error may explain. The V and J genes are TRBV5-4 and TRBJ1-1; D is possibly TRBD1 (6 bases). The CDR3 has 14 amino acids. Looked up from germline, CDR1 is SGHNT and CDR2 is YYREEE (reference sequence). The DNA for the CDR3 is TGTACCAGCAGCTTGAGGGGGGGGAACACTGAAGCTTTCTTT. It codes for CTSSLRGGNTEAFF.

On this clonotype: At one of its ends the junction is not consistent with the germline gene, which may arise from a read error. The chain links TRBV20-1 to TRBJ1-5, with a tentative D call TRBD1 (6 bases). Per germline, CDR1 DFQATT and CDR2 SNEGSKA (reference sequence). The CDR3 runs to 14 residues. CDR3 nucleotides: TGCAGTGTTCAGATACCCGGGGACAATCAACCCCAGCATTTT. Translation gives CSVQIPGDNQPQHF.

A note on this clonotype: Sequence at one end of the junction differs from germline and may be a read error. The CDR3 here is CASSLQMTGWNYGYTF. The CDR3 bases are TGTGCCAGCAGTTTACAAATGACAGGTTGGAACTATGGCTACACATTC. The rearrangement uses TRBV12-3 or TRBV12-4 and TRBJ1-2; tentative D call: TRBD1 (6 bases). The CDR3 covers 16 residues.

A single count supports this clonotype. Sequence at one end of the junction differs from germline and may be a read error. The chain has TRBV12-3 or TRBV12-4 and TRBJ1-2; no firm D call. The CDR3 loop spans 11 amino acids. In DNA, the CDR3 is TGTACCAGCAATTCAGACGAAGGCTACACCTTC. Its translation is CTSNSDEGYTF.

This clonotype was observed a handful of times. This chain connects TRBV6-5 to TRBJ1-6; D remains ambiguous. The CDR3 runs 17 residues. Germline loops: CDR1 MNHEY, CDR2 SVGAGI. Trimming took off 0 bases at V and 16 bases at J, with 25 bases between the two ends. The CDR3 coding sequence is TGTGCCAGCAGTTACTCGATGAGGGCGTCCTATAATTCACTTCTCCACTTT. This gives the protein CASSYSMRASYNSLLHF.

As concerns this clonotype: A much larger clone differs by one base, so this may be a read error. The chain couples TRBV29-1 to TRBJ1-4; 7 bases line up with TRBD1. The CDR3 has 13 residues. In germline, CDR1 is SQVTM, CDR2 ANQGSEA. CDR3 in DNA: TGCAGCGTCGTGACAGGGAATGGTGAAGAACTGTTTTTT. Translating it yields CSVVTGNGEELFF.

On this clonotype: Because the CDR3 is missing its conserved closing phenylalanine or tryptophan, this is likely a read error. The limits of the CDR3 on the DNA are not certain, so only TCRdb's listed CDR3 is given. The rearrangement joins TRBV29-1 to TRBJ1-5; the table calls TRBD1, which could not be checked here. Germline V gene sequence: CDR1 SQVTM, CDR2 ANQGSEA. The CDR3 spans 13 amino acids, including both terminal residues. Here the CDR3 reads CSVEEGLSRPQHS.

This clonotype was recorded only once. The junction departs from the called germline gene at one end, perhaps through a read error. The chain is built from TRBV29-1 and TRBJ2-7; D unresolved. The CDR3 spans 11 residues. CDR1 is SQVTM, CDR2 ANQGSEA, per germline. CDR3 in amino acids: CSVGLADEQYF. The DNA for the CDR3 is TGCAGTGTTGGGTTAGCTGACGAGCAGTACTTC.